Here is one T cell receptor (beta chain) with its context. This specimen comes from a study of blood T cell repertoires in COVID-19. The method was immunoSEQ multiplex PCR; TCRdb's version includes in-frame clones alone and lacks a portion of them. Here the sample spans around 370,000 clones, 85% to 90% being singletons. V lost 7 bases, J lost 2 bases, and 4 bases stayed unmatched. The CDR3 is made up of 15 amino acids. Germline loops: CDR1 SGHTA, CDR2 FQGNSA. The sequencing input was peripheral blood. The chain recombines TRBV7-2 with TRBJ2-1; 11 bases align to TRBD2. This TCR came from a woman aged 70 to 79 with COVID-19, enrolled during active disease. CDR3 DNA: TGTGCCAGCACTCTGACTAGCGGGGCCTACAATGAGCAGTTCTTC. Residues: CASTLTSGAYNEQFF. Using reference TRBV7-2 and TRBJ2-1 for the parts outside the CDR3, the full variable domain is GAGVSQSPSNKVTEKGKDVELRCDPISGHTALYWYRQSLGQGLEFLIYFQGNSAPDKSGLPSDRFSAERTGGSVSTLTIQRTQQEDSAVYLCASTLTSGAYNEQFFGPGTRLTVL.